At least ten counts were recorded for the clone carrying this T cell receptor beta chain. Germline and junction disagree at one end, which may indicate a read error. This entry comes from a study of regulatory T cells in long-lasting Graves disease. Library construction for TCR beta used iRepertoire HTBI primers and Arm-PCR of CDR3 regions. TCRdb processed the multiplex PCR reads anew with MiXCR; each CDR3 protein has one entry. This sample has 550,000 to 650,000 distinct CDR3 sequences, with around 15% found just once. The time point: newly diagnosed GD, antithyroid drugs for less than 3 months. RNA from PBMCs was the source of the TCR library. This sample was also put to use in a study of T cells in Graves' hyperthyroidism and ophthalmopathy.

The material was peripheral blood mononuclear cells (PBMCs), obtained at new diagnosis, from a patient treated with antithyroid drugs. The origin of this receptor is a man between 18 and 29 years old with Graves disease.

The chain's CDR3 is CANSPPTGGPYGYTF. The CDR3, as DNA: TGTGCCAACAGTCCCCCGACAGGGGGACCCTATGGCTACACCTTC. The chain joins TRBV28 to TRBJ1-2, with 9 bases fitting TRBD1. The CDR3 runs 15 residues. Germline V gene sequence: CDR1 MDHEN, CDR2 SYDVKM.